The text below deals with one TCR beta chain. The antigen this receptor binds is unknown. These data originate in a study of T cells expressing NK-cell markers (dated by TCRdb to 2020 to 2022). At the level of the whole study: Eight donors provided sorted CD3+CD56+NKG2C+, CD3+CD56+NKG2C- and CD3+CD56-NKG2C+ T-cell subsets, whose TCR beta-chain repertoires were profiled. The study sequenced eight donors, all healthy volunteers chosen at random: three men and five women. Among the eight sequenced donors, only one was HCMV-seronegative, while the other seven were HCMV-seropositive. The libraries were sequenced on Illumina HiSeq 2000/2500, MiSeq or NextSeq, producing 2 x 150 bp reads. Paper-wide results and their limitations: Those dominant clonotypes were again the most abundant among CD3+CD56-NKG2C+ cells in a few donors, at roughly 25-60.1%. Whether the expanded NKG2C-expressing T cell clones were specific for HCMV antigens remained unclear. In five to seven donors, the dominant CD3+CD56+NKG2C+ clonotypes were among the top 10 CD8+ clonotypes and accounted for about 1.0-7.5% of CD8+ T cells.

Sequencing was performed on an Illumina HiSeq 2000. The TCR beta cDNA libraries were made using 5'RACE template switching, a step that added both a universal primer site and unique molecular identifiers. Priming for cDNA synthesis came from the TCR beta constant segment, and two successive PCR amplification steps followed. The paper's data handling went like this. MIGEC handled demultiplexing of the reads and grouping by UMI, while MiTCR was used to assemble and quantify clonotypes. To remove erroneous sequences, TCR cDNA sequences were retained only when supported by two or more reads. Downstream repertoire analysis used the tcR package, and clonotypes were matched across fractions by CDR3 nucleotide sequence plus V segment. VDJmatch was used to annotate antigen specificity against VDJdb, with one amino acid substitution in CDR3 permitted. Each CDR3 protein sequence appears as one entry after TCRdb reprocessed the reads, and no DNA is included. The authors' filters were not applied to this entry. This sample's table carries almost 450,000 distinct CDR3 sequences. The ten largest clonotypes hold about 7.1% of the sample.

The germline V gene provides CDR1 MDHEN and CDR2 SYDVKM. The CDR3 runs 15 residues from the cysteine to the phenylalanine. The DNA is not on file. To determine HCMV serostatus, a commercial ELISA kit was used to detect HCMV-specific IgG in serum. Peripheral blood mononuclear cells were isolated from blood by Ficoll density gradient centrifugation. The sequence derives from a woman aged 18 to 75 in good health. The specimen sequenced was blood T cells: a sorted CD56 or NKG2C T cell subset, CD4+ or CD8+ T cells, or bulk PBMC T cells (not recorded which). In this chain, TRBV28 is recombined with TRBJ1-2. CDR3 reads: CASSQPLGPNYGYTF.